The clone carrying this T cell receptor (beta chain) has only a few counts. Its cognate antigen is unknown. The CDR3 length is 15 residues. Per the germline V gene, CDR1 is SGHRS and CDR2 is YFSETQ. V was shortened by 5 bases and J by 2 bases, with 17 bases between the two germline ends. TCRdb ran MiXCR on the 5' RACE reads and lists one entry per CDR3 protein. The sample has a few hundred thousand distinct CDR3 sequences, approximately 22% seen once; the top ten hold roughly 23%. This sample stems from a study of T-cell memory formation after mild COVID-19. The overall study: For the most part, TCR clusters were specific to one donor. Study-level points and caveats: Clones contracting over day 15 to 85 were CD4/CD8 balanced, with later expanders leaning CD4+.

V is TRBV5-1 and J is TRBJ2-7, with D possibly being TRBD2 (6 bases). This TCR derives from a man aged 18-30 years who had mild COVID-19 (a few samples of this study predate the infection). Cell type and time point are not known. The material sequenced was PBMCs or a T cell subset sorted from them (not recorded which). The CDR3 nucleotides are TGCGCCAGCAGTAAATGGGGGACTCCTGCCTACGAGCAGTACTTC. This sequence encodes CASSKWGTPAYEQYF.